One and the same sample provided the 28 T cell receptor beta chains below, sequenced in a study of OX40 agonist ivuxolimab in advanced cancers. Repertoires were generated with immunoSEQ multiplex PCR, while TCRdb's copy carries only in-frame clones and drops some. The table records tens of thousands of clones, 85% to 90% of them present only once. This specimen was CD4+ or CD8+ T cells sorted from blood, taken in a trial of the OX40 agonist ivuxolimab. The receptors stem from an adult with an advanced solid tumor such as melanoma, head and neck, liver or kidney cancer.

This sequence joins TRBV18 and TRBJ1-5, with D possibly TRBD1 on 6 matching bases. Trimming removed 3 bases from V and 5 bases from J, with 17 bases in between. Germline values: CDR1 KGHSH, CDR2 LQKENI. This CDR3 has 16 amino acids. The CDR3, as DNA: TGTGCCAGCTCACCTGGGACAAGGGGGAACCATCAGCCCCAGCATTTT. Its translation: CASSPGTRGNHQPQHF.

The chain couples TRBV28 to TRBJ2-7, with TRBD2 matching over 14 bases. The CDR3 is 16 amino acids. Germline CDR1 reads MDHEN; CDR2 reads SYDVKM. With 1 base clipped from V and 3 bases from J, the junction kept 2 bases outside the gene matches. CDR3 region: CASSLSGTSGSYEQYF. The CDR3, as DNA: TGTGCCAGCAGTTTATCCGGGACTAGCGGGAGCTACGAGCAGTACTTC.

The chain couples TRBV2 to TRBJ1-3; D not certain. Germline CDR1 reads SNHLY; CDR2 reads FYNNEI. The CDR3 runs 14 residues. Trimming took 2 bases from V and 6 from J, leaving 11 bases between them. The CDR3 region is CASSEWATENTIYF. In DNA, the CDR3 is TGTGCCAGCAGTGAATGGGCGACCGAAAACACCATATATTTT.

V and J are TRBV19 and TRBJ1-2, with D tentatively TRBD1 (6 bases). Germline lookup yields CDR1 LNHDA and CDR2 SQIVND (reference sequence). CDR3 length: 15 residues. The V end lost 1 base, the J end lost 4 bases, and 13 bases lay between the germline ends. This chain's CDR3 is CASSIGAGVGYGYTF. The DNA of the CDR3 is TGTGCCAGTAGTATAGGGGCAGGGGTGGGCTATGGCTACACCTTC.

The V call is TRBV10-3, the J call TRBJ2-5, with D perhaps matching TRBD1 (5 bases). The CDR3 length is 13 residues. Germline V CDR1 and CDR2: ENHRY, SYGVKD. The V gene lost 8 bases and the J gene lost 1 base, with 11 bases spanning the gap. DNA for the CDR3: TGTGCCATCGGGGCCTCGGGCCAAGAGACCCAGTACTTC. This translates into CAIGASGQETQYF.

The rearrangement joins TRBV7-2 to TRBJ1-1; D remains unclear. Germline CDR1 and CDR2: SGHTA and FQGNSA. The CDR3 extends over 13 amino acids. With 5 bases removed from V and 1 base from J, the gap between germline ends came to 8 bases. CDR3 nucleotide sequence: TGTGCCAGCAGCAAAGGGCAGAACACTGAAGCTTTCTTT. This gives the protein CASSKGQNTEAFF. Based on the CDR3 plus reference TRBV7-2 and TRBJ1-1, the full variable domain is GAGVSQSPSNKVTEKGKDVELRCDPISGHTALYWYRQSLGQGLEFLIYFQGNSAPDKSGLPSDRFSAERTGGSVSTLTIQRTQQEDSAVYLCASSKGQNTEAFFGQGTRLTVV.

In this sample, this clone turned up a few times. The CDR3 loop is CASTPLGGGEQYF. The CDR3 DNA is TGTGCCAGCACCCCCCTAGGGGGAGGCGAGCAGTACTTC. The V call is TRBV27, the J call TRBJ2-7; D possibly uses TRBD1 or TRBD2 (6 bases each). V was cut by 7 bases and J by 6 bases, with 16 bases left in between. The CDR3 runs 13 residues. Germline V CDR1 and CDR2: MNHEY, SMNVEV (reference sequence).

The genes are TRBV2 and TRBJ1-2; D is possibly TRBD1 (6 bases). The CDR3 contains 13 residues. CDR1 and CDR2 (germline): SNHLY, FYNNEI. V lost 7 bases and J lost 1, with 10 bases in between. The CDR3 region has the DNA TGTGCCAGCAACAGGGATTATAACTATGGCTACACCTTC. It codes for CASNRDYNYGYTF.

The gene calls are TRBV25-1 and TRBJ2-2; D is unresolved. This CDR3 contains 13 residues. The V gene lost 3 bases and the J gene lost 2 bases, with 4 bases spanning the gap. Germline V gene lookup returns CDR1 MGHDK and CDR2 SYGVNS. The DNA of the CDR3 is TGTGCCAGCAGTGATTATAACACCGGGGAGCTGTTTTTT. Residues: CASSDYNTGELFF.

The V gene is TRBV5-1, the J gene TRBJ2-1; TRBD2 aligns across 7 bases. The CDR3 is 15 amino acids. Germline V gene lookup returns CDR1 SGHRS and CDR2 YFSETQ. V lost 2 bases and J lost 6; bases outside the gene matches: 8. This chain's CDR3 is CASSFGSSGGNEQFF. The DNA for the CDR3 is TGCGCCAGCAGCTTTGGGTCTAGCGGAGGCAATGAGCAGTTCTTC.

The chain has TRBV13 and TRBJ2-5; TRBD2 aligns across 9 bases. Germline V gives CDR1 PRHDT, CDR2 FYEKMQ (reference sequence). With V trimmed by 5 bases and J by 5 bases, 12 bases remained unmatched. CDR3 size: 16 residues. The CDR3 reads CASSPRVAGDRETQYF. CDR3 nucleotides: TGTGCCAGCAGCCCCAGGGTAGCGGGAGATCGGGAGACCCAGTACTTC. Using reference TRBV13 and TRBJ2-5 for the parts outside the CDR3, the full variable domain is AAGVIQSPRHLIKEKRETATLKCYPIPRHDTVYWYQQGPGQDPQFLISFYEKMQSDKGSIPDRFSAQQFSDYHSELNMSSLELGDSALYFCASSPRVAGDRETQYFGPGTRLLVL.

V usage is TRBV10-2 and J usage is TRBJ2-5; TRBD1 matches 8 bases. This CDR3 region has 14 residues. CDR1 is WSHSY and CDR2 is SAAADI in the germline V gene. The V segment lost 4 bases and the J segment 4 bases; nucleotides outside the gene matches: 5. In DNA form, the CDR3 reads TGCGCCAGCAGTGGGACGACAGGGGTAGAGACCCAGTACTTC. Its protein product is CASSGTTGVETQYF.

V is TRBV29-1 and J is TRBJ2-3; D is possibly TRBD2 (5 bases). CDR3 length equals 11 residues. Germline CDR1 and CDR2: SQVTM and ANQGSEA. Deletions cut 7 bases from V and 4 bases from J, with 9 bases between. In nucleotides, the CDR3 is TGCAGCGGTGGACTTTCAGATACGCAGTATTTT. Amino acids: CSGGLSDTQYF.

V is TRBV6-4 and J is TRBJ2-1; D may be TRBD2 (6 bases). Trimming stripped 8 bases from V and 6 bases from J, with 14 bases between. Germline loops: CDR1 MRHNA, CDR2 SNTAGT. This CDR3 has 13 amino acids. For the CDR3, the DNA is TGTGCCAGCTCGACTAGTGTAGCCAATGAGCAGTTCTTC. Translation gives CASSTSVANEQFF.

This clone occurred once. V gene TRBV5-4 combines with J gene TRBJ2-1; D is ambiguous. From germline, CDR1 is SGHNT and CDR2 YYREEE (reference sequence). V was cut by 0 bases and J by 5 bases, with 9 bases left in between. The CDR3 runs 14 residues. The chain's CDR3 is CASSLGTPDNEQFF. CDR3 bases: TGTGCCAGCAGCTTGGGGACCCCTGACAATGAGCAGTTCTTC.

The chain recombines TRBV29-1 with TRBJ2-5; tentatively, D is TRBD1 (5 bases). V dropped 6 bases and J dropped 0 bases, with 8 bases sitting between them. CDR3 length: 12 amino acids. Per germline, CDR1 SQVTM and CDR2 ANQGSEA. Here the CDR3 DNA reads TGCAGCGTGACAGTTAACCAAGAGACCCAGTACTTC. It yields the protein CSVTVNQETQYF.

The J gene is TRBJ1-4, the V gene TRBV13; 8 bases agree with TRBD1. V shed 4 bases, J shed 7 bases, and the junction held 8 bases outside the gene matches. There are 15 residues in the CDR3. Germline V gives CDR1 PRHDT, CDR2 FYEKMQ (reference sequence). CDR3: CASSSRTGSREKLFF. The CDR3 bases are TGTGCCAGCAGCTCTAGGACAGGGTCGCGTGAAAAACTGTTTTTT.

This clone was recorded once. The rearrangement joins TRBV21-1 to TRBJ2-1; the table calls TRBD2, which could not be checked here. TRBV21-1 is recorded as a pseudogene. The CDR3 loop spans 17 amino acids. CDR3 sequence: CASSNGTSGRGGNEQFF. DNA of the CDR3: TGTGCCAGCAGCAATGGGACTAGCGGGAGAGGAGGCAATGAGCAGTTCTTC.

The chain couples TRBV6-5 to TRBJ1-1; the D is unclear. Germline V gives CDR1 MNHEY, CDR2 SVGAGI. V lost 0 bases and J 1 base, leaving 9 bases between the germline ends. The CDR3 has 15 amino acids. CDR3 residues: CASSYSLIENTEAFF. The CDR3 DNA reads TGTGCCAGCAGTTACTCGCTTATAGAGAACACTGAAGCTTTCTTT.

The rearrangement links TRBV5-1 to TRBJ2-7; 12 positions agree with TRBD2. Germline assignment: CDR1 SGHRS and CDR2 YFSETQ. Trimming cost V 1 base and J 6 bases; bases outside gene matches: 5. This CDR3 spans 15 amino acids. Here the CDR3 DNA reads TGCGCCAGCAGCTTGATGGCTAGCGGGAGGGGCGAGCAGTACTTC. This translates into CASSLMASGRGEQYF.

J is TRBJ2-3 and V is TRBV6-1, with 8 bases that match TRBD2. The CDR3 contains 14 residues. Germline V gene lookup returns CDR1 MNHNS and CDR2 SASEGT. The junction had 7 bases not matched to a gene; V was cut back by 7 bases and J by 4 bases. CDR3 bases: TGTGCCAGCATTGCCGGGAGGGGGGCAGATACGCAGTATTTT. Translating gives CASIAGRGADTQYF.

This chain links TRBV7-8 with TRBJ2-7; D may be TRBD1 (6 bases). The germline V and J ends were trimmed by 5 bases and 3 bases, with 35 bases remaining between them. The germline V gene encodes CDR1 SGHVS and CDR2 FQNEAQ. The CDR3 is 21 residues long. CDR3 residues: CASSPTSPGHFVPTPSYEQYF. In DNA form, the CDR3 reads TGTGCCAGCAGCCCAACTTCGCCGGGACATTTCGTTCCGACTCCAAGCTACGAGCAGTACTTC.

The chain has TRBV20-1 and TRBJ2-5; D is unresolved. Trimming left V 5 bases short and J 3 bases short, with 7 bases between. This CDR3 is 11 amino acids long. The germline CDR1 and CDR2 sequences are DFQATT and SNEGSKA (reference sequence). The chain's CDR3 is CSAAEKETQYF. CDR3 nucleotides: TGCAGTGCTGCAGAGAAAGAGACCCAGTACTTC.

The genes are TRBV4-1 and TRBJ2-3; D is ambiguous. The CDR3 length is 13 residues. Trimming removed 3 bases at V and 4 bases at J, with 8 bases between. Looked up from germline, CDR1 is MGHRA and CDR2 is YSYEKL. The CDR3 spells CASSHTLPDTQYF. The CDR3 region has the DNA TGCGCCAGCAGCCATACGCTACCAGATACGCAGTATTTT.

This clone occurred a few times. The rearrangement joins TRBV28 to TRBJ1-5; 7 nucleotides line up with TRBD1. The CDR3 runs 14 residues. Looked up from germline, CDR1 is MDHEN and CDR2 is SYDVKM. V lost 7 bases to trimming and J lost 4 bases; unmatched junction nucleotides: 7. The CDR3 DNA reads as TGTGCCAGCAACCCGGGACAGCGAAATCAGCCCCAGCATTTT. As protein: CASNPGQRNQPQHF. Full variable domain (outside the CDR3, taken from reference TRBV28 and TRBJ1-5): DVKVTQSSRYLVKRTGEKVFLECVQDMDHENMFWYRQDPGLGLRLIYFSYDVKMKEKGDIPEGYSVSREKKERFSLILESASTNQTSMYLCASNPGQRNQPQHFGDGTRLSIL.

The chain couples TRBV7-9 to TRBJ1-2; 7 nucleotides agree with TRBD1. Germline V CDR1 and CDR2: SEHNR, FQNEAQ (reference sequence). Trimming took 1 base from V and 8 from J; bases not matched to a gene: 13. This CDR3 has 16 amino acids. CDR3 sequence reads: CASSLGGQIAAEGYTF. The CDR3 DNA reads as TGTGCCAGCAGCTTAGGGGGACAGATCGCTGCTGAGGGCTACACCTTC.

This chain links TRBV10-3 with TRBJ2-2; D is perhaps TRBD1 (5 bases). The CDR3 extends over 16 amino acids. CDR1 ENHRY and CDR2 SYGVKD come from the germline V gene. V lost 0 bases and J lost 4, with 12 bases in between. The CDR3 region is CAISESPGIGTGELFF. In DNA form, the CDR3 reads TGTGCCATCAGTGAGTCGCCAGGGATTGGCACCGGGGAGCTGTTTTTT.

This chain joins TRBV7-2 and TRBJ2-7; D unclear. The CDR3 covers 12 residues. The germline V gene has CDR1 SGHTA and CDR2 FQGNSA. Trimming stripped 3 bases from V and 3 bases from J, with 6 bases between. The CDR3 loop is CASSFEDYEQYF. As DNA, the CDR3 is TGTGCCAGCAGCTTTGAGGACTACGAGCAGTACTTC.